Below are 18 T cell receptor beta chains sequenced from a single sample in a study of T cells in Graves' hyperthyroidism and ophthalmopathy. Amplification of TCR beta CDR3 regions used RNA as the template. In the first-round RT-PCR of the TCR CDR3, the HTBI primer set was used. TCRdb called the multiplex PCR reads again in MiXCR, with one record for every CDR3 protein. The sample has 500,000 to 800,000 distinct CDR3 sequences; about 14% are singletons. The specimen was blood. All receptors come from a woman between 50 and 59 years old with Graves' ophthalmopathy.

There are a few counts of this clonotype. This sequence joins TRBV29-1 and TRBJ1-3; TRBD1 might be the D (6 bases). Trimming pared 5 bases from V and 4 bases from J, leaving 12 bases between. The CDR3 spans 13 residues. From germline, CDR1 is SQVTM and CDR2 ANQGSEA. The CDR3 sequence is CSVSTGVGNTIYF. In DNA, the CDR3 is TGCAGCGTTTCGACAGGAGTCGGAAACACCATATATTTT.

The sample holds many counts of this clonotype. This chain connects TRBV20-1 to TRBJ2-7; TRBD2 matches at 7 bases. V was pared by 0 bases and J by 7 bases, with 12 bases of the junction left unmatched. Germline values: CDR1 DFQATT, CDR2 SNEGSKA (reference sequence). CDR3 length: 15 amino acids. This chain's CDR3 is CSARDRVVAGREQYF. The CDR3 DNA is TGCAGTGCTAGAGATCGTGTGGTAGCGGGCAGGGAGCAGTACTTC.

Concerning this clonotype itself: This sequence may be a read error, since a much larger clone differs from it by one base. The chain has TRBV28 and TRBJ2-3; no firm D call. The ends were cut back, 5 bases at V and 6 bases at J, with 18 bases in the middle. Per germline, CDR1 MDHEN and CDR2 SYDVKM. This CDR3 has 15 amino acids. CDR3 sequence (DNA): TGTGCCAGCAGTACCCCGGCAAGACAAGGGGATACGCAGTATTTT. This translates into CASSTPARQGDTQYF.

The genes are TRBV20-1 and TRBJ1-5; D not resolved. In germline, CDR1 is DFQATT, CDR2 SNEGSKA (reference sequence). The CDR3 spans 14 residues. Trimming stripped 0 bases from V and 0 bases from J, with 6 bases between. The CDR3 region has the DNA TGCAGTGCTAGAGATCGCTTTAGCAATCAGCCCCAGCATTTT. Residues: CSARDRFSNQPQHF.

This clonotype was recorded at least ten times. The chain employs TRBV11-3 and TRBJ1-1; maybe TRBD1 (6 bases). The CDR3 runs 15 residues. Looked up from germline, CDR1 is SGHNT and CDR2 is YENEEA. Trimming pared 5 bases from V and 1 base from J, leaving 14 bases between. CDR3 loop: CASSPGVGTNTEAFF. The CDR3 coding sequence is TGTGCCAGCAGCCCAGGGGTGGGGACGAACACTGAAGCTTTCTTT.

This clonotype has ten or more counts. The gene calls are TRBV7-9 and TRBJ2-7, with TRBD2 matching over 11 bases. The CDR3 sequence is 17 residues long. Germline-derived CDR1 and CDR2 are SEHNR and FQNEAQ (reference sequence). After removal of 1 base from V and 4 bases from J, the junction contained 9 bases not matched to a gene. The CDR3 loop reads CASSLEGSASGRYEQYF. The CDR3 DNA sequence: TGTGCCAGCAGCTTAGAAGGCTCGGCTAGCGGGAGGTACGAGCAGTACTTC.

This clonotype was counted between two and nine times. The chain uses TRBV13 and TRBJ2-7; TRBD1 matches at 11 bases. Germline CDR1 and CDR2: PRHDT and FYEKMQ (reference sequence). V lost 2 bases, J lost 3 bases, and 9 bases stayed unmatched. There are 17 residues in the CDR3. The CDR3 protein is CASSLRDRGGGDYEQYF. The CDR3 DNA reads as TGTGCCAGCAGCTTAAGGGACAGGGGGGGAGGGGACTACGAGCAGTACTTC.

This clonotype was detected many times. The chain couples TRBV6-1 to TRBJ1-1; D ambiguous. Germline V gene data show CDR1 as MNHNS and CDR2 as SASEGT. This CDR3 contains 12 residues. V was clipped by 5 bases and J by 3 bases, with 7 bases between them. CDR3 nucleotide sequence: TGTGCCAGCAGTTCCCGGGACACTGAAGCTTTCTTT. It codes for CASSSRDTEAFF.

This clonotype has a count of ten or more. The genes are TRBV18 and TRBJ2-1, with D unresolved. This CDR3 region has 14 residues. Trimming cost V 3 bases and J 6 bases, with 12 bases left between them. Per the germline V gene, CDR1 is KGHSH and CDR2 is LQKENI. The CDR3 is CASSPSGLGNEQFF. CDR3 DNA sequence: TGTGCCAGCTCACCGTCCGGGTTAGGCAATGAGCAGTTCTTC.

As concerns this clonotype: This may come from a read error, since a much larger clone is one base off. The genes are TRBV28 and TRBJ1-5, with D perhaps TRBD1 (6 bases). Germline V gives CDR1 MDHEN, CDR2 SYDVKM. The CDR3 spans 16 residues. CDR3 coding DNA: TGTGCCAGCAGACCTCGGGGGGCGGGGAGCAATCGGCCCCAGCATTTT. Residues: CASRPRGAGSNRPQHF.

This clonotype has just a few counts. The chain recombines TRBV6-2 or TRBV6-3 with TRBJ1-6; 11 bases map to TRBD1. The CDR3 runs 14 residues. The V gene end was trimmed by 4 bases and the J gene end by 9 bases; junction bases not matched to a gene: 2. The germline gives CDR1 MNHEY, CDR2 SVGEGT. The CDR3 sequence is CASSSGTGGSPLHF. DNA for the CDR3: TGTGCCAGCAGTTCCGGGACAGGGGGTTCACCCCTCCACTTT.

This clonotype appeared many times. The rearrangement joins TRBV27 to TRBJ1-2; the D is unclear. The CDR3 consists of 15 residues. Germline V lookup: CDR1 MNHEY, CDR2 SMNVEV (reference sequence). Trimming took 0 bases from V and 4 from J, leaving 12 bases between them. The CDR3 region is CASSLSSQAPYGYTF. In nucleotides, the CDR3 is TGTGCCAGCAGTTTATCGAGCCAGGCCCCCTATGGCTACACCTTC.

The rearrangement links TRBV4-1 to TRBJ2-5; 15 nucleotides match TRBD2. CDR1 and CDR2 from the germline V gene are MGHRA and YSYEKL. The J segment lost 2 bases and the V segment lost 7 bases, leaving 11 bases of the junction unmatched. The CDR3 consists of 18 residues. The CDR3 bases are TGCGCCAGCACTGTGTCGGGACTAGCGGGAGGCTTACAAGAGACCCAGTACTTC. It specifies CASTVSGLAGGLQETQYF.

This chain uses TRBV10-3 with TRBJ2-7; D possibly uses TRBD1 or TRBD2 (6 bases each). The V and J ends lost 7 bases and 7 bases respectively, with 14 bases between them. The CDR3 runs 12 residues. The germline V gene encodes CDR1 ENHRY and CDR2 SYGVKD. The CDR3 DNA reads as TGTGCCATCACGGAGGGACAAGGGGAGCAGTACTTC. Protein sequence: CAITEGQGEQYF.

The chain employs TRBV10-3 and TRBJ2-7; 10 bases are a match to TRBD2. The ends lost 3 bases at V and 2 bases at J; junction bases unmatched: 7. Per the germline V gene, CDR1 is ENHRY and CDR2 is SYGVKD. This CDR3 contains 16 residues. The DNA of the CDR3 is TGTGCCATCAGTGATCCCCGGACTAGCGGTCCCTACGAGCAGTACTTC. This gives the protein CAISDPRTSGPYEQYF.

J is TRBJ2-7 and V is TRBV29-1; 7 bases agree with TRBD2. V shed 7 bases and J 4 bases; nucleotides not matched to a gene: 7. Germline CDR1 reads SQVTM; CDR2 reads ANQGSEA. CDR3 length: 12 residues. The CDR3 spells CSGGGSRYEQYF. DNA of the CDR3: TGCAGCGGGGGGGGTTCTAGGTACGAGCAGTACTTC.

This clonotype was seen many times. The chain recombines TRBV12-3 or TRBV12-4 with TRBJ2-3; the match to TRBD1 covers 7 bases. This CDR3 spans 16 amino acids. The ends lost 6 bases at V and 2 bases at J; junction bases unmatched: 11. The CDR3, as DNA: TGTGCCAGCAGCCCCCGGGACAGAAGTTACACAGATACGCAGTATTTT. Translating it yields CASSPRDRSYTDTQYF.

The table lists this clonotype with many counts. The chain combines TRBV7-2 with TRBJ1-1, with 8 nucleotides matching TRBD1. Trimming cost V 2 bases and J 5 bases; bases outside gene matches: 4. The CDR3 is made up of 14 amino acids. Looked up from germline, CDR1 is SGHTA and CDR2 is FQGNSA. For the CDR3, the DNA is TGTGCCAGCAGCTTACGCAGGGGGCCGACTGAAGCTTTCTTT. Encoded protein: CASSLRRGPTEAFF.